This section outlines one T cell receptor beta chain sequence together with its context. The antigen remains undetermined. One end of the junction fails to match germline, which may point to a read error. The data derive from a study of blood T cells in healthy people across ages. Study results and limitations: The percentage of naive T cells correlated strongly with TCR beta diversity. Aged donors had fewer naive CD4+ cells and lower diversity than long-lived donors.

It was with a sample-barcoded 5' primer and a J-beta primer mix that a second PCR of roughly 6 to 12 cycles was run. With 12 random nucleotides, a template-switch adaptor tagged each individual cDNA molecule. Using its own MiXCR run on the 5' RACE reads, TCRdb lists one record per CDR3 protein. The sample holds about 970,000 distinct CDR3 sequences, roughly 51% seen once. Healthy individuals of Caucasian origin from Russia, aged roughly 6 to 100, served as donors. This TCR was recovered from a woman aged 60-75 years in good health. The sample comprised blood.

The chain's CDR3 is CSVVFWGTSGGYNERFF. For the CDR3, the DNA is TGCAGCGTTGTCTTTTGGGGAACTAGCGGCGGCTACAATGAGCGGTTCTTC. The chain links TRBV29-1 to TRBJ2-1; 8 bases agree with TRBD2. Germline V gene lookup returns CDR1 SQVTM and CDR2 ANQGSEA. This CDR3 is built from 17 residues.